This T cell receptor beta chain was captured in a study of cytomegalovirus exposure and HLA in healthy donors. PCR used 60 Vbeta primers and 13 Jbeta primers. Generated by immunoSEQ multiplex PCR, the TCRdb table keeps only in-frame clones and is missing some. Among approximately 120,000 clones listed, 77% were seen once. The TCR was taken from a woman aged 40 to 50 in good health and CMV-seropositive. Source material: PBMCs.

CDR3 in DNA: TGTGCCAGTAGTATGAAAACTAGCGGGAGAAAGGGGGATGAGCAGTTCTTC. Translating gives CASSMKTSGRKGDEQFF. This chain joins TRBV19 and TRBJ2-1, with 11 bases identical to TRBD2. V shed 3 bases, J shed 8 bases, and the junction held 12 bases outside the gene matches. Germline V gene data show CDR1 as LNHDA and CDR2 as SQIVND (reference sequence). This CDR3 comprises 17 residues.